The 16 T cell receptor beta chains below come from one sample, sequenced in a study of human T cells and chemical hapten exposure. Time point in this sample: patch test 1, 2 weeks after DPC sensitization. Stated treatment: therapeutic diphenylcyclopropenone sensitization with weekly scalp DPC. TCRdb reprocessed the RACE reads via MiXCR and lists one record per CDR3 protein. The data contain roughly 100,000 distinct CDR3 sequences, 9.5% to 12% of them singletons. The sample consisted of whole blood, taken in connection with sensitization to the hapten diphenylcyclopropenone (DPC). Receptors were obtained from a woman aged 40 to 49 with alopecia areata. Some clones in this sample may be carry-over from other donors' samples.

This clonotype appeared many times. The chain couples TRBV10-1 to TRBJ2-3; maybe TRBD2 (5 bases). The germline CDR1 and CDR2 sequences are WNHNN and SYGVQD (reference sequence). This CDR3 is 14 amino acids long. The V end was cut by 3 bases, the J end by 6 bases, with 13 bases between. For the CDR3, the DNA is TGCGCCAGCAGTGACCGGCGGAGGAGGGATACGCAGTATTTT. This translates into CASSDRRRRDTQYF.

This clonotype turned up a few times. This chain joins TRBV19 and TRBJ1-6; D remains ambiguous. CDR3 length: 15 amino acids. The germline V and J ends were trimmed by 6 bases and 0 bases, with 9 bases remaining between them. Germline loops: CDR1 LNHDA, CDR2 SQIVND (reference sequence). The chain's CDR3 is CASRSDGSYNSPLHF. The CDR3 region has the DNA TGTGCCAGTAGATCGGATGGCTCCTATAATTCACCCCTCCACTTT. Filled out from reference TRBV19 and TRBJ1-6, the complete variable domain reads DGGITQSPKYLFRKEGQNVTLSCEQNLNHDAMYWYRQDPGQGLRLIYYSQIVNDFQKGDIAEGYSVSREKKESFPLTVTSAQKNPTAFYLCASRSDGSYNSPLHFGNGTRLTVT.

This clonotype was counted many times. The chain's CDR3 is CASSLGGFNQPQHF. The CDR3 coding sequence is TGTGCCAGCAGTTTAGGAGGGTTTAATCAGCCCCAGCATTTT. The V gene is TRBV12-3 or TRBV12-4, the J gene TRBJ1-5; no clear D gene. The CDR3 is made up of 14 amino acids. V shed 1 base and J shed 4 bases, with 8 bases lying between them.

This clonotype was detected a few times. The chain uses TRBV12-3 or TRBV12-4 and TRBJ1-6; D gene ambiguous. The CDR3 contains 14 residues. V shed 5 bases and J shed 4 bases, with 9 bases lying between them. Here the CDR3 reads CASSQQFYNSPLHF. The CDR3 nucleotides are TGTGCCAGCAGTCAACAATTTTATAATTCACCCCTCCACTTT.

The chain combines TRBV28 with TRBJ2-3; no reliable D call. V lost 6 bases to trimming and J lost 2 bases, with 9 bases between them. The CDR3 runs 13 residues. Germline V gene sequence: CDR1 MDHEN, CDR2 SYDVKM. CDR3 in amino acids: CASSQAHTDTQYF. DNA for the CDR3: TGTGCCAGCAGCCAGGCCCACACAGATACGCAGTATTTT.

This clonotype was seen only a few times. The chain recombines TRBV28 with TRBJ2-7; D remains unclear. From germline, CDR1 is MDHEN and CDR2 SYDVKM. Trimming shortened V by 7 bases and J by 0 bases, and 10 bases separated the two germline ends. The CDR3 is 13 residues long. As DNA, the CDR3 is TGTGCCAGCACCCCACGGAGCTCCTACGAGCAGTACTTC. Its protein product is CASTPRSSYEQYF.

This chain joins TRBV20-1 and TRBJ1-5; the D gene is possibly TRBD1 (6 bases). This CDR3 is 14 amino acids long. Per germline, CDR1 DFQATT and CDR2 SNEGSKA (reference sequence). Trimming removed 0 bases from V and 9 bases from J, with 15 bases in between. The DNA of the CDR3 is TGCAGTGCTAGAGAATTCACAGGGACTTGGCCCCAGCATTTT. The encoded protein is CSAREFTGTWPQHF.

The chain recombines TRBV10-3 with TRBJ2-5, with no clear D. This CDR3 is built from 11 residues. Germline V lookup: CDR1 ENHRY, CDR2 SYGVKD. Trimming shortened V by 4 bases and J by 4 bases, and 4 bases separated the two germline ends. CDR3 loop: CAISGGETQYF. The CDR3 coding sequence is TGTGCCATCAGTGGCGGAGAGACCCAGTACTTC.

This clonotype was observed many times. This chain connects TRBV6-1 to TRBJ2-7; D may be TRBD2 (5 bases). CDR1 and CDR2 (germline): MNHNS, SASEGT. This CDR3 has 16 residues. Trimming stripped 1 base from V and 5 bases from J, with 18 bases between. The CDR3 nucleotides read TGTGCCAGCAGTGAAGAGGGAAATAGACTAAAACACGAGCAGTACTTC. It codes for CASSEEGNRLKHEQYF.

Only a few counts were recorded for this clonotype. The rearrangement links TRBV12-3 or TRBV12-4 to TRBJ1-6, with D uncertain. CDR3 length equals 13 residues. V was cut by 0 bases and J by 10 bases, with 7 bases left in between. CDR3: CASSLARQSPLHF. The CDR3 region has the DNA TGTGCCAGCAGTTTAGCCCGCCAATCACCCCTCCACTTT.

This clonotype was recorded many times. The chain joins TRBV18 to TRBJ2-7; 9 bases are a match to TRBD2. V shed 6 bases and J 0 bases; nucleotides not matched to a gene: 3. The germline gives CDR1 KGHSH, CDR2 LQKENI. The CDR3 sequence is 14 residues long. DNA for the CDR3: TGTGCCAGCTCCACTAGCGGGTCCTCCTACGAGCAGTACTTC. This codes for CASSTSGSSYEQYF.

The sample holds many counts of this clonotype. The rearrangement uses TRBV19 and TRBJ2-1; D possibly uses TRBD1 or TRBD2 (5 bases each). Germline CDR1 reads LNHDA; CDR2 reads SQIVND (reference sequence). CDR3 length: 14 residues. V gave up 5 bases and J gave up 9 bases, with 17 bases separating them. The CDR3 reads CASSFEGTFSEQFF. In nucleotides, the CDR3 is TGTGCCAGTAGTTTTGAAGGGACGTTTAGTGAGCAGTTCTTC. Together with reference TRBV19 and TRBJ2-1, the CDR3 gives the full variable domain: DGGITQSPKYLFRKEGQNVTLSCEQNLNHDAMYWYRQDPGQGLRLIYYSQIVNDFQKGDIAEGYSVSREKKESFPLTVTSAQKNPTAFYLCASSFEGTFSEQFFGPGTRLTVL.

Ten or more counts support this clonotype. The CDR3 reads CASSDRQGIYEQYF. Written as DNA, the CDR3 is TGTGCCAGCAGTGATAGACAGGGGATCTACGAGCAGTACTTC. The J gene is TRBJ2-7, the V gene TRBV28, with 8 bases fitting TRBD1. Per germline, CDR1 MDHEN and CDR2 SYDVKM. Germline trimming cut 5 bases from V and 3 bases from J; bases unmatched to any gene: 6. This CDR3 is built from 14 residues.

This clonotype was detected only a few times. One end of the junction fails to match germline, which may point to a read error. The CDR3 loop is CASSSQTGGNF. CDR3 sequence (DNA): TGTGCCAGCAGCTCTCAGACAGGGGGGAACTTC. This sequence joins TRBV7-9 and TRBJ2-7; 9 nucleotides match TRBD1. Germline lookup yields CDR1 SEHNR and CDR2 FQNEAQ (reference sequence). CDR3 size: 11 residues.

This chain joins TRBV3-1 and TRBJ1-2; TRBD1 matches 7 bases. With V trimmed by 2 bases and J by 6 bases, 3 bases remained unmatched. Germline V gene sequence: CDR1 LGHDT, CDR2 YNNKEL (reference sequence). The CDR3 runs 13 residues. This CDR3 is CASSQFGTDGYTF. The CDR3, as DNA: TGTGCCAGCAGCCAATTTGGGACAGATGGCTACACCTTC.

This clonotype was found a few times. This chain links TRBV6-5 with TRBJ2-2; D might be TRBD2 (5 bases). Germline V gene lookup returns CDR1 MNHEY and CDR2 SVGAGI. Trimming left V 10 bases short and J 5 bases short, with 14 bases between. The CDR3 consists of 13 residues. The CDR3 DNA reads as TGTGCCACCTTATACGGGGTGACCGGGGAGCTGTTTTTT. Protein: CATLYGVTGELFF.